Listed here are 12 T cell receptor beta chains from one sample, sequenced in a study of T-cell reconstitution after alpha-beta-depleted transplantation in children. The TCRbeta library incorporated unique molecular identifiers. TCRdb ran MiXCR on the PCR reads and lists one entry per CDR3 protein. The sample lists over 70,000 distinct CDR3 sequences; less than 15% were seen once. The sequencing here drew on PBMCs from the stem cell graft donor, taken from the stem cell graft. The receptors were sampled from a human donor who donated a stem cell graft to a child with inherited bone marrow failure.

The rearrangement links TRBV6-5 to TRBJ2-7, with D perhaps matching TRBD1 (6 bases). The CDR3 is 13 residues long. Germline V CDR1 and CDR2: MNHEY, SVGAGI. Trimming shortened V by 6 bases and J by 2 bases, and 11 bases separated the two germline ends. CDR3 DNA: TGTGCCAGCAGGTCGGGACAAACCTACGAGCAGTACTTC. It translates to CASRSGQTYEQYF.

There are many counts of this clonotype. This chain uses TRBV6-5 with TRBJ2-1; 7 bases match TRBD2. The CDR3 has 16 amino acids. CDR1 and CDR2 (germline): MNHEY, SVGAGI. Germline trimming cut 0 bases from V and 5 bases from J; bases unmatched to any gene: 7. CDR3: CASSYSASGENNEQFF. In DNA form, the CDR3 reads TGTGCCAGCAGTTACTCGGCGAGCGGGGAGAACAATGAGCAGTTCTTC.

This clonotype was counted many times. CDR3 in DNA: TGCAGCGCAAGACGACCCTCTGGAAACACCATATATTTT. Translated: CSARRPSGNTIYF. The J gene is TRBJ1-3, the V gene TRBV29-1; no definite D call. Between the trimmed V and J ends, which lost 7 bases and 0 bases, there was a span of 10 bases. The CDR3 runs to 13 residues. Per the germline V gene, CDR1 is SQVTM and CDR2 is ANQGSEA.

The V and J genes are TRBV7-2 and TRBJ1-5; 8 nucleotides agree with TRBD1. The CDR3 is 15 residues long. V shed 0 bases, J shed 6 bases, and the junction held 4 bases outside the gene matches. Germline-derived CDR1 and CDR2 are SGHTA and FQGNSA. The CDR3 DNA reads as TGTGCCAGCAGCTTAGCCGGACAGGGCGGTCAGCCCCAGCATTTT. Translation: CASSLAGQGGQPQHF.

This clonotype was picked up many times. The chain joins TRBV16 to TRBJ2-7; tentative D call: TRBD1 (6 bases). Germline CDR1 reads KGHSY; CDR2 reads FQNENV. This CDR3 has 15 amino acids. Trimming shortened V by 2 bases and J by 6 bases, and 17 bases separated the two germline ends. The CDR3 DNA reads TGTGCCAGCAGCCAAACGACAGGTCGCCGGTCCGAGCAGTACTTC. It encodes CASSQTTGRRSEQYF. The full variable domain, its missing parts supplied by reference TRBV16 and TRBJ2-7, is GEEVAQTPKHLVRGEGQKAKLYCAPIKGHSYVFWYQQVLKNEFKFLISFQNENVFDETGMPKERFSAKCLPNSPCSLEIQATKLEDSAVYFCASSQTTGRRSEQYFGPGTRLTVT.

This chain connects TRBV7-9 to TRBJ2-5, with no clear D. Looked up from germline, CDR1 is SEHNR and CDR2 is FQNEAQ (reference sequence). The CDR3 contains 14 residues. Trimming took 5 bases from V and 5 from J, leaving 15 bases between them. This CDR3 reads CASSIGGLSETQYF. The CDR3, as DNA: TGTGCCAGCAGCATAGGCGGCTTGTCGGAGACCCAGTACTTC. Drawing the rest from reference TRBV7-9 and TRBJ2-5, the complete variable domain is DTGVSQNPRHKITKRGQNVTFRCDPISEHNRLYWYRQTLGQGPEFLTYFQNEAQLEKSRLLSDRFSAERPKGSFSTLEIQRTEQGDSAMYLCASSIGGLSETQYFGPGTRLLVL.

This clonotype was recorded at least ten times. J is TRBJ2-5 and V is TRBV7-2; D not certain. Germline V CDR1 and CDR2: SGHTA, FQGNSA. The CDR3 extends over 12 amino acids. Trimming took off 5 bases at V and 5 bases at J, with 9 bases between the two ends. CDR3 amino acids: CASSPRLETQYF. As DNA, the CDR3 is TGTGCCAGCAGCCCTCGACTGGAGACCCAGTACTTC. The full variable domain, in which reference TRBV7-2 and TRBJ2-5 provide the parts outside the CDR3, is GAGVSQSPSNKVTEKGKDVELRCDPISGHTALYWYRQSLGQGLEFLIYFQGNSAPDKSGLPSDRFSAERTGGSVSTLTIQRTQQEDSAVYLCASSPRLETQYFGPGTRLLVL.

This clonotype appeared many times. The rearrangement joins TRBV5-1 to TRBJ1-5, with 7 nucleotides matching TRBD1. With V trimmed by 4 bases and J by 8 bases, 15 bases remained unmatched. The CDR3 is 16 amino acids. CDR1 and CDR2 (germline): SGHRS, YFSETQ. CDR3 nucleotides: TGCGCCAGCAGCCTCGGGACAGATTTAACGGTGGAGCCCCAGCATTTT. Translating gives CASSLGTDLTVEPQHF.

Ten or more counts support this clonotype. V usage is TRBV6-5 and J usage is TRBJ2-3; possible D gene TRBD1, 7 bases. CDR1 is MNHEY, CDR2 SVGAGI, per germline. This CDR3 has 19 residues. V was clipped by 2 bases and J by 0 bases, with 21 bases between them. The DNA for the CDR3 is TGTGCCAGCAGTTACCCCAACAGGGCACAGGGGACTAGCACAGATACGCAGTATTTT. Translated: CASSYPNRAQGTSTDTQYF.

This clonotype appeared many times. The rearrangement links TRBV7-8 to TRBJ2-5, with 8 bases lining up with TRBD1. The CDR3 is made up of 15 amino acids. J was trimmed by 4 bases and V by 5 bases; bases with no gene match: 9. CDR1 and CDR2 (germline): SGHVS, FQNEAQ. In nucleotides, the CDR3 is TGTGCCAGCAGCGCCCGACAGGGGCGAGTAGAGACCCAGTACTTC. It is translated as CASSARQGRVETQYF.

The chain links TRBV19 to TRBJ2-1; 9 bases agree with TRBD1. The CDR3 totals 14 residues. From germline, CDR1 is LNHDA and CDR2 SQIVND (reference sequence). V lost 7 bases to trimming and J lost 6 bases; unmatched junction nucleotides: 7. The CDR3 sequence: CASTKGQGGNEQFF. The CDR3, as DNA: TGTGCCAGTACTAAGGGACAGGGCGGCAATGAGCAGTTCTTC.

This clonotype was counted at least ten times. V usage is TRBV7-3 and J usage is TRBJ2-2, with 11 positions matching TRBD2. The germline V gene encodes CDR1 SGHTA and CDR2 FQGTGA. This CDR3 has 16 amino acids. V lost 1 base, J lost 4 bases, and 2 bases stayed unmatched. For the CDR3, the DNA is TGTGCCAGCAGCTTAAATAGCGGGGGGGTCACCGGGGAGCTGTTTTTT. Encoded protein: CASSLNSGGVTGELFF.